Presented here are 21 T cell receptor beta chains from one specimen sequenced in a study of shared clonotypes between healthy human individuals (dated by TCRdb to the early 2020s). To prepare the library, the immunoSEQ multiplex PCR assay was applied. TCRdb took over this immuneACCESS table, retaining in-frame rearrangements with V and J assigned. Such tables are incomplete; in checked studies, under half of the missing clones stem from an unresolved V gene, and the remainder is unexplained. The sample profile shows roughly 380,000 clones; 96% of them were found once. The ten largest account for about 0.32% of the sample. The sequenced sample consisted of memory CD8+ T cells sorted from blood. The cell subset or site label, read with the paper, signifies: CD45RO+ cells pooled with CCR7-negative TemRA cells. These receptors were taken from a man between 25 and 39 years old in good health.

The rearrangement uses TRBV29-1 and TRBJ2-1; tentatively, D is TRBD1 (5 bases). This CDR3 spans 12 amino acids. Between the trimmed V and J ends, which lost 4 bases and 4 bases, there was a span of 8 bases. Per the germline V gene, CDR1 is SQVTM and CDR2 is ANQGSEA. The CDR3 loop is CSVARGYNEQFF. The CDR3 bases are TGCAGCGTTGCAAGGGGATACAATGAGCAGTTCTTC.

The sample holds one count of this clone. This rearrangement joins TRBV7-2 to TRBJ2-7; D possibly corresponds to TRBD2 (6 bases). The V and J ends lost 3 bases and 2 bases respectively, with 11 bases between them. Per the germline V gene, CDR1 is SGHTA and CDR2 is FQGNSA. This CDR3 is built from 14 residues. The CDR3: CASSLDYQAYEQYF. The CDR3 DNA reads TGTGCCAGCAGCTTGGACTACCAAGCCTACGAGCAGTACTTC. Drawing the rest from reference TRBV7-2 and TRBJ2-7, the complete variable domain is GAGVSQSPSNKVTEKGKDVELRCDPISGHTALYWYRQSLGQGLEFLIYFQGNSAPDKSGLPSDRFSAERTGGSVSTLTIQRTQQEDSAVYLCASSLDYQAYEQYFGPGTRLTVT.

This clone showed up just once. The chain has TRBV28 and TRBJ2-3; D possibly corresponds to TRBD1 (5 bases). Deletions cut 2 bases from V and 4 bases from J, with 13 bases between. This CDR3 region has 15 residues. Germline V gene lookup returns CDR1 MDHEN and CDR2 SYDVKM. The CDR3 DNA follows: TGTGCCAGCAGTTTACTCTCCCAGGGCGCAGATACGCAGTATTTT. Its protein product is CASSLLSQGADTQYF.

V and J are TRBV4-1 and TRBJ2-5; TRBD2 aligns across 7 bases. The CDR3 is 15 amino acids. Trimming at V came to 2 bases and at J to 5 bases, leaving 8 bases not matched to a gene. Germline CDR1 reads MGHRA; CDR2 reads YSYEKL. The CDR3: CASSQSAGVRETQYF. The CDR3 nucleotides read TGCGCCAGCAGCCAATCGGCGGGAGTTAGGGAGACCCAGTACTTC.

This clone has more than one count but fewer than ten. The chain employs TRBV13 and TRBJ2-1, with 8 bases identical to TRBD2. The CDR3 has 14 residues. V was clipped by 1 base and J by 4 bases; unmatched bases: 0. Germline CDR1 is PRHDT and CDR2 is FYEKMQ (reference sequence). CDR3 sequence reads: CASSLAGGYNEQFF. In DNA form, the CDR3 reads TGTGCCAGCAGCTTAGCGGGAGGGTACAATGAGCAGTTCTTC.

This chain links TRBV10-3 with TRBJ1-5; no firm D call. Germline-derived CDR1 and CDR2 are ENHRY and SYGVKD. The CDR3 has 14 residues. V lost 0 bases and J lost 3, with 6 bases in between. CDR3 coding DNA: TGTGCCATCAGTGAGTCATGGGACAATCAGCCCCAGCATTTT. It codes for CAISESWDNQPQHF.

The rearrangement links TRBV5-4 to TRBJ1-2, with 9 bases identical to TRBD1. This CDR3 spans 14 amino acids. The V gene's germline CDR1 is SGHNT and CDR2 YYREEE (reference sequence). V shed 2 bases, J shed 5 bases, and the junction held 4 bases outside the gene matches. The CDR3 DNA sequence: TGTGCCAGCAGCTTAAAGGGACAGGGTTATGGCTACACCTTC. Translated, it gives CASSLKGQGYGYTF.

The chain uses TRBV19 and TRBJ1-2, with D perhaps matching TRBD1 (5 bases). The CDR3 totals 14 residues. Germline loops: CDR1 LNHDA, CDR2 SQIVND (reference sequence). Trimming stripped 0 bases from V and 3 bases from J, with 8 bases between. CDR3 nucleotides: TGTGCCAGTAGTATAGATCGGGGGTACTATGGCTACACCTTC. Its translation is CASSIDRGYYGYTF.

CDR3 nucleotide sequence: TGTGCCAGCTCACCTGGGGCCAACGTCCTGACTTTC. Amino acids: CASSPGANVLTF. The chain couples TRBV18 to TRBJ2-6; D remains unclear. Deletions cut 3 bases from V and 3 bases from J, with 0 bases between. The CDR3 extends over 12 amino acids. Germline V CDR1 and CDR2: KGHSH, LQKENI.

This clone was observed a single time. CDR3 protein: CASSQTADGYTF. In DNA form, the CDR3 reads TGTGCCAGCAGTCAAACAGCGGATGGCTACACCTTC. This rearrangement joins TRBV28 to TRBJ1-2; D remains unclear. The germline CDR1 and CDR2 sequences are MDHEN and SYDVKM. This CDR3 contains 12 residues. V was shortened by 5 bases and J by 6 bases, with 10 bases between the two germline ends.

The chain uses TRBV15 and TRBJ2-3, with TRBD2 matching 8 bases. With 0 bases clipped from V and 2 bases from J, the junction kept 10 bases outside the gene matches. The CDR3 runs 18 residues. From germline, CDR1 is LNHNV and CDR2 YYDKDF (reference sequence). CDR3 residues: CATSRDLSSGTTTDTQYF. The DNA of the CDR3 is TGTGCCACCAGCAGAGATTTAAGTAGCGGGACGACCACAGATACGCAGTATTTT.

This clone was observed a single time. The chain combines TRBV15 with TRBJ1-5, with D perhaps matching TRBD1 (6 bases). V was clipped by 9 bases and J by 2 bases, with 11 bases between them. Germline V gives CDR1 LNHNV, CDR2 YYDKDF (reference sequence). The CDR3 covers 13 residues. CDR3 DNA sequence: TGTGCCACACGGTCAGGGGGCAATCAGCCCCAGCATTTT. This encodes CATRSGGNQPQHF.

This clone was found once. V and J are TRBV27 and TRBJ2-3, with 13 nucleotides matching TRBD2. V was pared by 5 bases and J by 1 base, with 6 bases of the junction left unmatched. Germline V CDR1 and CDR2: MNHEY, SMNVEV (reference sequence). The CDR3 has 17 amino acids. CDR3 loop: CASSPPGTSGGTDTQYF. DNA for the CDR3: TGTGCCAGCAGTCCCCCGGGGACTAGCGGGGGCACAGATACGCAGTATTTT.

This rearrangement joins TRBV11-2 to TRBJ2-1, with 9 bases fitting TRBD2. The CDR3 covers 19 residues. V gave up 1 base and J gave up 7 bases; unmatched junction bases: 17. Germline assignment: CDR1 SGHAT and CDR2 FQNNGV. The CDR3 coding sequence is TGTGCCAGCAGCTTAGGCGTGGGGGTTAGCGGGAGTGGTAGGAATGAGCAGTTCTTC. This encodes CASSLGVGVSGSGRNEQFF. The entire variable domain, with the rest obtained from reference TRBV11-2 and TRBJ2-1, is as follows: EAGVAQSPRYKIIEKRQSVAFWCNPISGHATLYWYQQILGQGPKLLIQFQNNGVVDDSQLPKDRFSAERLKGVDSTLKIQPAKLEDSAVYLCASSLGVGVSGSGRNEQFFGPGTRLTVL.

The chain links TRBV5-1 to TRBJ2-3; TRBD2 matches 13 bases. The ends lost 4 bases at V and 2 bases at J; junction bases unmatched: 7. CDR1 is SGHRS, CDR2 YFSETQ, per germline. This CDR3 contains 17 residues. CDR3 nucleotide sequence: TGCGCCAGCAGCCGCCGGACTAGCGGGAGTGCCACAGATACGCAGTATTTT. It translates to CASSRRTSGSATDTQYF.

Written as DNA, the CDR3 is TGTGCCAGCAGCAAGGGACAGGTCAGCGGGAACACCATATATTTT. Protein product: CASSKGQVSGNTIYF. The chain couples TRBV9 to TRBJ1-3; 8 bases align to TRBD1. J lost 7 bases, V lost 4 bases, and 10 bases had no gene match. This CDR3 is built from 15 residues. CDR1 and CDR2 from the germline V gene are SGDLS and YYNGEE.

The chain is built from TRBV6-1 and TRBJ1-3, with 9 positions matching TRBD1. With 7 bases clipped from V and 4 bases from J, the junction kept 8 bases outside the gene matches. Germline V gives CDR1 MNHNS, CDR2 SASEGT. CDR3 length: 15 amino acids. DNA for the CDR3: TGTGCCAGCAATTCCGGGACAGGGTTCGGAAACACCATATATTTT. It specifies CASNSGTGFGNTIYF.

CDR3 in DNA: TGTGCCATCAGTGAGACAGGGACTGGAAACACCATATATTTT. Translating it yields CAISETGTGNTIYF. J is TRBJ1-3 and V is TRBV10-3; D is perhaps TRBD1 (6 bases). In germline, CDR1 is ENHRY, CDR2 SYGVKD. CDR3 length equals 14 residues. Trimming stripped 2 bases from V and 2 bases from J, with 7 bases between.

This sequence joins TRBV1 and TRBJ1-4. TRBV1 corresponds to a pseudogene. This CDR3 is 15 amino acids long. The CDR3 region is CTSSHGGATNEKLFF. The CDR3 region has the DNA TGCACCAGCAGCCACGGGGGGGCGACTAATGAAAAACTGTTTTTT.

The genes are TRBV4-2 and TRBJ2-4; D unresolved. V dropped 0 bases and J dropped 3 bases, with 12 bases sitting between them. CDR3 length: 16 residues. Germline lookup yields CDR1 LGHNA and CDR2 YNFKEQ. The CDR3 sequence: CASSQELQPGKNIQYF. The CDR3 DNA reads as TGTGCCAGCAGCCAAGAACTCCAGCCGGGCAAAAACATTCAGTACTTC.

The rearrangement links TRBV27 to TRBJ2-5, with D unresolved. Germline V gene sequence: CDR1 MNHEY, CDR2 SMNVEV (reference sequence). The length of the CDR3 is 13 residues. V lost 6 bases to trimming and J lost 2 bases, with 10 bases between them. The CDR3, as DNA: TGTGCCAGCAGCAGGCGTGCGCAAGAGACCCAGTACTTC. Translated, it gives CASSRRAQETQYF.